This T cell receptor (beta chain) was sequenced during a study of regulatory and conventional T cells in RAG deficiency. Notes on the study in general: Shannon entropy fell and Simpson indices rose in RAG-deficient patients. Omenn patients showed >90% Treg-Tconv overlap and shorter CDR3 lengths. Omenn CD25-high CD127-low cells may be activated cells, not true Tregs. Omenn syndrome and CID/AS patients had roughly 92-fold fewer unique Treg TCR beta sequences, versus 8 to 10-fold elsewhere.

Profiling relied on immunoSEQ multiplex PCR, and the TCRdb table lists in-frame clones only, not all of them. The sample consists of roughly 8,100 clones, 65% to 85% of them appearing once. Comments on this clone: What it binds is not known.

The data were also submitted as part of a second study, on regulatory T cells. That paper notes: The primer mix had 52 TRBV and 13 TRBJ primers.

The sample taken for sequencing was CD8+ T cells sorted from blood. This clonotype was obtained from a human donor in good health.

The CDR3 nucleotides are TGTGCCAGCAGCACGCAAGACAGGGGGCATGAGCAGTTCTTC. It translates to CASSTQDRGHEQFF. The chain links TRBV7-9 to TRBJ2-1, with TRBD1 identical over 10 bases. Unmatched junction bases numbered 6, after V lost 5 bases and J lost 8 bases. Germline values: CDR1 SEHNR, CDR2 FQNEAQ (reference sequence). This CDR3 has 14 amino acids.